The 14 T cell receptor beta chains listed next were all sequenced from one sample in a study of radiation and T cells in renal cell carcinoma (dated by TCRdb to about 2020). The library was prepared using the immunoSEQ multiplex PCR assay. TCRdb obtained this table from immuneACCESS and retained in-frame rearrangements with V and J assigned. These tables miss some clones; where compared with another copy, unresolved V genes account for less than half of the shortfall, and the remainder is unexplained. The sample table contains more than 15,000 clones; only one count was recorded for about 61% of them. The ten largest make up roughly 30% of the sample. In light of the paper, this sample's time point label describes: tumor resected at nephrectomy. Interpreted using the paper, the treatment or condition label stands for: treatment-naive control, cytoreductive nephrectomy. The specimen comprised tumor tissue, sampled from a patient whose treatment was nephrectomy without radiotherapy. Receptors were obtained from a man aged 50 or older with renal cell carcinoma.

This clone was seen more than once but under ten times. This CDR3 reads CASSPDTGELFF. CDR3 in DNA: TGTGCCAGCAGCCCGGACACCGGGGAGCTGTTTTTT. The chain couples TRBV27 to TRBJ2-2, with D uncertain. The ends were cut back, 6 bases at V and 3 bases at J, with 5 bases in the middle. Per germline, CDR1 MNHEY and CDR2 SMNVEV (reference sequence). The CDR3 contains 12 residues.

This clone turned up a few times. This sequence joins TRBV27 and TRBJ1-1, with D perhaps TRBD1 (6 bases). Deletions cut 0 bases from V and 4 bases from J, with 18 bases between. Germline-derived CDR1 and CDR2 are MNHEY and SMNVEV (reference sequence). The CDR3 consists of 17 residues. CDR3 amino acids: CASSLSRAGVGSTEAFF. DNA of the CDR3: TGTGCCAGCAGTTTATCGAGGGCAGGGGTTGGGAGCACTGAAGCTTTCTTT.

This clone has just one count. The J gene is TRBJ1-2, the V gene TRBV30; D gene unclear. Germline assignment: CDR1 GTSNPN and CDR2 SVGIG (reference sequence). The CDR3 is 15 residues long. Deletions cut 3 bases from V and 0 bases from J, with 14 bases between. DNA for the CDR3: TGTGCCTGGAGCCTCCTTCTGGCAGCTAACTATGGCTACACCTTC. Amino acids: CAWSLLLAANYGYTF.

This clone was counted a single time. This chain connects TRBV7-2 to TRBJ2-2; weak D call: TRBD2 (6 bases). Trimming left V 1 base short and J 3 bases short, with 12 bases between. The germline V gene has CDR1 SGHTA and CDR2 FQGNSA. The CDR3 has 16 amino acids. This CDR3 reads CASSLGAAGYTGELFF. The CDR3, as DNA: TGTGCCAGCAGCTTAGGAGCAGCGGGCTACACCGGGGAGCTGTTTTTT. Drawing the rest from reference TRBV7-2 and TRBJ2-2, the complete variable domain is GAGVSQSPSNKVTEKGKDVELRCDPISGHTALYWYRQSLGQGLEFLIYFQGNSAPDKSGLPSDRFSAERTGGSVSTLTIQRTQQEDSAVYLCASSLGAAGYTGELFFGEGSRLTVL.

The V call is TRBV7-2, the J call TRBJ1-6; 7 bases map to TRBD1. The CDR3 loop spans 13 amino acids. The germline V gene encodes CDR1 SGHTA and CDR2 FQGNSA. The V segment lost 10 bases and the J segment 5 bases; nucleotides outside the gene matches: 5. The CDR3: CATSGQNNSPLHF. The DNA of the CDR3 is TGTGCCACCTCGGGACAGAATAATTCACCCCTCCACTTT.

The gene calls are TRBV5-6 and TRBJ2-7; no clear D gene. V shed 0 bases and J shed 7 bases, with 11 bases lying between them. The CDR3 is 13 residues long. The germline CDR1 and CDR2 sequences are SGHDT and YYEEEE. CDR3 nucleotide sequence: TGTGCCAGCAGCTTGGTCGCTGGGCGAGAGCAGTACTTC. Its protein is CASSLVAGREQYF.

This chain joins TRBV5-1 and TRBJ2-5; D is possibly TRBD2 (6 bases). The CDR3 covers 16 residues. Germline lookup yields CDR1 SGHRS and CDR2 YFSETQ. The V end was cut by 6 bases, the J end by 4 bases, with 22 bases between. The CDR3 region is CASIQQPGAGTETQYF. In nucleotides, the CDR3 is TGCGCCAGCATACAACAACCGGGAGCCGGGACAGAGACCCAGTACTTC.

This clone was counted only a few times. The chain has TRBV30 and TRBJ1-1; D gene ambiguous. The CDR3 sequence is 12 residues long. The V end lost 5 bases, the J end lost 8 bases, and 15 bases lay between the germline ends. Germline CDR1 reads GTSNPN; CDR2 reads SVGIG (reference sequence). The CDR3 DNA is TGTGCCTGGGCTCACAACCGGCCAGAAGCTTTCTTT. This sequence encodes CAWAHNRPEAFF.

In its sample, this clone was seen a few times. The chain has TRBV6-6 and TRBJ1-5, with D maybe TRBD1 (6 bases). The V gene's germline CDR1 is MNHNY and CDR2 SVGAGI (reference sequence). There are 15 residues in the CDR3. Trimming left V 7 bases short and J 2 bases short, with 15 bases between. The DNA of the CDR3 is TGTGCCAGCACCTTCGAGGCAGGGGGCAATCAGCCCCAGCATTTT. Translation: CASTFEAGGNQPQHF.

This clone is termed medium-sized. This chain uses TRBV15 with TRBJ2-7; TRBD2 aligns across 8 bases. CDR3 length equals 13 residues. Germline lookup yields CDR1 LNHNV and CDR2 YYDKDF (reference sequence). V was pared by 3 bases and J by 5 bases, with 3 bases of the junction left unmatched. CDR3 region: CATSSLAGNEQYF. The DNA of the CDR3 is TGTGCCACCAGCAGCTTAGCGGGGAACGAGCAGTACTTC.

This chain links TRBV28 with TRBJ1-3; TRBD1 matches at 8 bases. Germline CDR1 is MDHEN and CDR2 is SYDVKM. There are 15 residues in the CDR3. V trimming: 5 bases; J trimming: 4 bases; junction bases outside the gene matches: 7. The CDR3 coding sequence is TGTGCCAGCAGTCCGACAGGGGATGGGGGAAACACCATATATTTT. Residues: CASSPTGDGGNTIYF.

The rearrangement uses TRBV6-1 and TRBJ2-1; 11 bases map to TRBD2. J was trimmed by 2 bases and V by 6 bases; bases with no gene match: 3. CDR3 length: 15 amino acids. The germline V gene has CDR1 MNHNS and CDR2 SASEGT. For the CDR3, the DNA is TGTGCCAGCAGCATAGCGGGGGGGACCTACAATGAGCAGTTCTTC. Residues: CASSIAGGTYNEQFF.

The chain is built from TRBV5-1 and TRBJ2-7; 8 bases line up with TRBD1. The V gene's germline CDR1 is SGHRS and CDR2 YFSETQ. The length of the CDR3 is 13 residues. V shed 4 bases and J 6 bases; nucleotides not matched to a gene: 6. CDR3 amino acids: CASSTETGVEQYF. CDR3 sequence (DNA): TGCGCCAGCAGCACCGAGACAGGGGTCGAGCAGTACTTC.

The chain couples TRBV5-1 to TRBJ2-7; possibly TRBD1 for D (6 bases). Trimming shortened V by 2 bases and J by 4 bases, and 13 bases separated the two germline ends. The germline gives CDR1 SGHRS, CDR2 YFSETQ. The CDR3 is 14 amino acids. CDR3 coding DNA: TGCGCCAGCAGCTTAGAGGGGGTGTCGTACGAGCAGTACTTC. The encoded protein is CASSLEGVSYEQYF. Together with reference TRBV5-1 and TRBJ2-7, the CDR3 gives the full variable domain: KAGVTQTPRYLIKTRGQQVTLSCSPISGHRSVSWYQQTPGQGLQFLFEYFSETQRNKGNFPGRFSGRQFSNSRSEMNVSTLELGDSALYLCASSLEGVSYEQYFGPGTRLTVT.